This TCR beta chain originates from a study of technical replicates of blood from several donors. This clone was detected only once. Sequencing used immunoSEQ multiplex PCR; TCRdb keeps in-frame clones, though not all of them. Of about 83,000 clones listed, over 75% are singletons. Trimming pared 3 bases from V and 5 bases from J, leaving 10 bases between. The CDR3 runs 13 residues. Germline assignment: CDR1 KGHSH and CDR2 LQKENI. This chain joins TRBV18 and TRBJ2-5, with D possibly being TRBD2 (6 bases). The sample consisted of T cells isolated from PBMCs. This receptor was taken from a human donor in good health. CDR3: CASSPTSSETQYF. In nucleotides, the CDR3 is TGTGCCAGCTCACCTACTAGCTCGGAGACCCAGTACTTC.